A single sample is the source of the 21 T cell receptor beta chains below, sequenced in a study of identical twins. TCRdb re-analysed the 5' RACE reads in MiXCR, keeping a single row per CDR3 protein. The repertoire consists of about 890,000 distinct CDR3 sequences, with 12% occurring once and the leading ten covering 1.5% to 2%. These data were also reused for a study on yellow fever vaccine responses in identical twins.

Sequencing input: PBMCs. These TCRs come from a woman under 30 in good health.

This clonotype was seen only a few times. V and J are TRBV5-1 and TRBJ2-5, with 8 bases fitting TRBD1. CDR3 length: 16 amino acids. CDR1 is SGHRS, CDR2 YFSETQ, per germline. V was clipped by 5 bases and J by 2 bases; unmatched bases: 11. DNA of the CDR3: TGCGCCAGCAGACCAATTGGACAGGGCCAACAAGAGACCCAGTACTTC. This codes for CASRPIGQGQQETQYF. The whole variable domain, remainder taken from reference TRBV5-1 and TRBJ2-5, is KAGVTQTPRYLIKTRGQQVTLSCSPISGHRSVSWYQQTPGQGLQFLFEYFSETQRNKGNFPGRFSGRQFSNSRSEMNVSTLELGDSALYLCASRPIGQGQQETQYFGPGTRLLVL.

This clonotype was detected many times. The chain joins TRBV6-4 to TRBJ2-3; no firm D call. CDR1 is MRHNA and CDR2 is SNTAGT in the germline V gene. V lost 4 bases, J lost 6 bases, and 11 bases lay in between. The CDR3 consists of 13 residues. The CDR3 is CASSALLGDTQYF. CDR3 coding DNA: TGTGCCAGCAGTGCGCTACTCGGCGATACGCAGTATTTT.

This clonotype was picked up a small number of times. V usage is TRBV3-1 and J usage is TRBJ2-1; 9 nucleotides line up with TRBD2. CDR1 is LGHDT and CDR2 is YNNKEL in the germline V gene (reference sequence). Unmatched junction bases numbered 6, after V lost 4 bases and J lost 5 bases. The CDR3 extends over 15 amino acids. CDR3 loop: CASSLSGGMDNEQFF. The CDR3 DNA follows: TGTGCCAGCAGCCTCAGCGGGGGGATGGACAATGAGCAGTTCTTC.

The genes are TRBV5-1 and TRBJ1-6, with TRBD1 as a possible D gene (5 bases). The CDR3 spans 16 residues. In germline, CDR1 is SGHRS, CDR2 YFSETQ. V lost 1 base and J 8 bases, leaving 16 bases between the germline ends. CDR3 protein: CASSLHPGIRDSPLHF. CDR3 DNA sequence: TGCGCCAGCAGCTTGCATCCAGGGATAAGAGATTCACCCCTCCACTTT.

This clonotype came up a few times. The chain recombines TRBV10-3 with TRBJ2-7; D is unresolved. The CDR3 covers 13 residues. CDR1 and CDR2 from the germline V gene are ENHRY and SYGVKD. The V end lost 6 bases, the J end lost 1 base, and 10 bases lay between the germline ends. This CDR3 is CAISSLRSYEQYF. CDR3 sequence (DNA): TGTGCCATCAGCTCCCTTCGATCCTACGAGCAGTACTTC.

This chain links TRBV13 with TRBJ1-4, with TRBD1 matching over 8 bases. There are 14 residues in the CDR3. Germline V lookup: CDR1 PRHDT, CDR2 FYEKMQ (reference sequence). After removal of 3 bases from V and 8 bases from J, the junction contained 5 bases not matched to a gene. The CDR3 sequence is CASSLTRTGEKLFF. CDR3 sequence (DNA): TGTGCCAGCAGCTTGACTAGGACAGGGGAAAAACTGTTTTTT.

The chain combines TRBV3-1 with TRBJ1-5; no firm D call. Germline loops: CDR1 LGHDT, CDR2 YNNKEL (reference sequence). CDR3 length equals 11 residues. The germline V and J ends were trimmed by 3 bases and 9 bases, with 6 bases remaining between them. This chain's CDR3 is CASSQLLPQHF. The CDR3, as DNA: TGTGCCAGCAGCCAGCTTTTGCCCCAGCATTTT.

This clonotype has more than one count but fewer than ten. V is TRBV6-5 and J is TRBJ1-1; no clear D gene. The CDR3 contains 12 residues. Trimming pared 2 bases from V and 4 bases from J, leaving 5 bases between. In germline, CDR1 is MNHEY, CDR2 SVGAGI. In nucleotides, the CDR3 is TGTGCCAGCAGTTACGATCGCACTGAAGCTTTCTTT. This codes for CASSYDRTEAFF.

This clonotype was observed a handful of times. The chain couples TRBV7-9 to TRBJ1-3, with a weak D call TRBD1 (6 bases). Trimming removed 5 bases from V and 0 bases from J, with 17 bases in between. Germline-derived CDR1 and CDR2 are SEHNR and FQNEAQ (reference sequence). This CDR3 has 17 residues. In DNA, the CDR3 is TGTGCCAGCAGCCCTGACAGGTCATGGGGCTCTGGAAACACCATATATTTT. Translated, it gives CASSPDRSWGSGNTIYF.

There are a few counts of this clonotype. This chain connects TRBV5-1 to TRBJ2-7; TRBD2 matches 12 bases. V was pared by 4 bases and J by 0 bases, with 8 bases of the junction left unmatched. In germline, CDR1 is SGHRS, CDR2 YFSETQ. The CDR3 runs to 17 residues. CDR3 bases: TGCGCCAGCAGCGGCGTGACTAGCGGGAGTCTCTCCTACGAGCAGTACTTC. Translated: CASSGVTSGSLSYEQYF.

This clonotype was counted once. The rearrangement joins TRBV6-5 to TRBJ2-7; unclear D gene. The CDR3 is made up of 11 amino acids. Trimming stripped 2 bases from V and 6 bases from J, with 5 bases between. Germline V CDR1 and CDR2: MNHEY, SVGAGI. The CDR3 DNA reads TGTGCCAGCAGTTACGTGGGCGAGCAGTACGTC. Its translation: CASSYVGEQYV.

This clonotype was counted between two and nine times. The CDR3 DNA reads as TGTGCCAGCAGCGGACTAGCGGGAGTACATGAGCAGTTCTTC. Translated: CASSGLAGVHEQFF. The chain joins TRBV12-3 or TRBV12-4 to TRBJ2-1; 13 nucleotides line up with TRBD2. V was pared by 6 bases and J by 8 bases, with 4 bases of the junction left unmatched. This CDR3 is built from 14 residues.

This clonotype was detected a few times. J is TRBJ2-1 and V is TRBV5-1; D call uncertain. V dropped 0 bases and J dropped 2 bases, with 12 bases sitting between them. Germline assignment: CDR1 SGHRS and CDR2 YFSETQ. The CDR3 is made up of 16 amino acids. The CDR3 nucleotides are TGCGCCAGCAGCTTGGTTTTTGGGATAACCTACAATGAGCAGTTCTTC. Translating gives CASSLVFGITYNEQFF.

The chain is built from TRBV20-1 and TRBJ2-4, with D maybe TRBD2 (6 bases). This CDR3 is 15 amino acids long. CDR1 DFQATT and CDR2 SNEGSKA come from the germline V gene (reference sequence). Trimming left V 5 bases short and J 2 bases short, with 16 bases between. The CDR3 bases are TGCAGTGCTGGGCCCCGGAGGGGCCCCAAAAACATTCAGTACTTC. Amino acids: CSAGPRRGPKNIQYF.

V is TRBV6-1 and J is TRBJ2-7; a weak D match, TRBD2 (5 bases). V dropped 1 base and J dropped 0 bases, with 10 bases sitting between them. In germline, CDR1 is MNHNS, CDR2 SASEGT. The CDR3 loop spans 15 amino acids. DNA of the CDR3: TGTGCCAGCAGTGAAGTAATGGGGAGCTCCTACGAGCAGTACGTC. Its translation is CASSEVMGSSYEQYV.

J is TRBJ2-1 and V is TRBV20-1; 10 nucleotides match TRBD2. The CDR3 totals 14 residues. Germline assignment: CDR1 DFQATT and CDR2 SNEGSKA (reference sequence). After removal of 3 bases from V and 5 bases from J, the junction contained 4 bases not matched to a gene. CDR3 nucleotide sequence: TGCAGTGCTAGGGCCAGCGGGGGGGACAATGAGCAGTTCTTC. This sequence encodes CSARASGGDNEQFF.

The J gene is TRBJ2-5, the V gene TRBV29-1; a possible D gene is TRBD2 (7 bases). V lost 7 bases to trimming and J lost 5 bases, with 17 bases between them. CDR1 is SQVTM and CDR2 is ANQGSEA in the germline V gene. The CDR3 length is 13 residues. CDR3 bases: TGCAGCGGAACGATCGGGGGGCCGGAGACCCAGTACTTC. This translates into CSGTIGGPETQYF.

The rearrangement links TRBV3-1 to TRBJ1-3; TRBD1 agrees at 9 bases. Germline loops: CDR1 LGHDT, CDR2 YNNKEL (reference sequence). This CDR3 is 14 amino acids long. V gave up 5 bases and J gave up 6 bases; unmatched junction bases: 5. The CDR3 nucleotides read TGTGCCAGCAGCGGGGGACAGGGAGCAAACACCATATATTTT. Amino acids: CASSGGQGANTIYF.

V usage is TRBV20-1 and J usage is TRBJ2-6; D remains ambiguous. CDR3 length: 13 amino acids. Between the trimmed V and J ends, which lost 4 bases and 1 base, there was a span of 5 bases. Germline V gene sequence: CDR1 DFQATT, CDR2 SNEGSKA (reference sequence). This CDR3 reads CSAIVSGANVLTF. CDR3 DNA: TGCAGTGCTATCGTATCTGGGGCCAACGTCCTGACTTTC.

In this sample, this clonotype turned up many times. V is TRBV7-9 and J is TRBJ2-1; the match to TRBD2 covers 7 bases. V was pared by 2 bases and J by 1 base, with 5 bases of the junction left unmatched. The CDR3 runs to 16 residues. CDR1 is SEHNR, CDR2 FQNEAQ, per germline (reference sequence). The CDR3 bases are TGTGCCAGCAGCTTAAAGGCGGGAGTATCCTACAATGAGCAGTTCTTC. It encodes CASSLKAGVSYNEQFF.

V and J are TRBV6-2 or TRBV6-3 and TRBJ2-3; no definite D call. The CDR3 covers 14 residues. V gave up 4 bases and J gave up 4 bases, with 12 bases separating them. Germline CDR1 is MNHEY and CDR2 is SVGEGT. The CDR3 loop is CASSWAVLADTQYF. CDR3 in DNA: TGTGCCAGCAGTTGGGCAGTTCTGGCAGATACGCAGTATTTT.